The 32 T cell receptor beta chains below come from one sample, sequenced in a study of Ad26.COV2.S vaccination and SARS-CoV-2 variants. Stated treatment: about 20 received Ad26.COV2.S at low or high dose, single or two shots; several received placebo; per-sample allocation not given. Material that was analyzed had been drawn on day 63 after the first vaccine or placebo injection. Produced via immunoSEQ multiplex PCR; TCRdb's table is partial and in-frame only. The sample holds some 420,000 clones, 70% to 90% seen once. The sequencing used peripheral blood, collected in a trial of Ad26.COV2.S vaccine versus placebo. The receptors shown here come from a person between 18 and 65 years old who received the Ad26.COV2.S COVID-19 vaccine or a placebo.

This clone appeared a single time. This chain connects TRBV30 to TRBJ1-2; D remains ambiguous. The germline V gene encodes CDR1 GTSNPN and CDR2 SVGIG (reference sequence). Trimming took 2 bases from V and 8 from J, leaving 9 bases between them. The CDR3 is 11 residues long. The CDR3 loop is CAWSRAGGYTF. In DNA, the CDR3 is TGTGCCTGGAGTAGGGCAGGAGGCTACACCTTC.

The V and J genes are TRBV9 and TRBJ1-1, with D perhaps matching TRBD1 (6 bases). V lost 0 bases, J lost 5 bases, and 14 bases lay in between. The CDR3 spans 15 residues. Germline V gene sequence: CDR1 SGDLS, CDR2 YYNGEE. CDR3 sequence: CASSVGTGRVTEAFF. CDR3 bases: TGTGCCAGCAGCGTAGGTACAGGGAGGGTTACTGAAGCTTTCTTT.

V usage is TRBV30 and J usage is TRBJ2-1; D remains ambiguous. This CDR3 region has 14 residues. CDR1 GTSNPN and CDR2 SVGIG come from the germline V gene (reference sequence). The V gene lost 0 bases and the J gene lost 5 bases, with 11 bases spanning the gap. The CDR3 sequence: CAWSVTGTHNEQFF. As DNA, the CDR3 is TGTGCCTGGAGTGTGACGGGCACCCACAATGAGCAGTTCTTC.

The chain recombines TRBV2 with TRBJ1-5; D is ambiguous. This CDR3 has 13 residues. The germline V and J ends were trimmed by 6 bases and 3 bases, with 9 bases remaining between them. Germline V gives CDR1 SNHLY, CDR2 FYNNEI. DNA of the CDR3: TGTGCCAGCAGCTACGGATACAATCAGCCCCAGCATTTT. It translates to CASSYGYNQPQHF.

The rearrangement joins TRBV7-6 to TRBJ2-1, with 9 nucleotides matching TRBD2. CDR1 and CDR2 (germline): SGHVS, FNYEAQ. This CDR3 has 16 amino acids. V shed 8 bases, J shed 0 bases, and the junction held 8 bases outside the gene matches. This CDR3 reads CASGASGTSSYNEQFF. Here the CDR3 DNA reads TGTGCCAGCGGCGCTAGCGGGACTAGCTCCTACAATGAGCAGTTCTTC.

On this clone itself: The sample has other DNA sequences that encode this CDR3 too. This chain's CDR3 is CASSYSRVGNTEAFF. The CDR3 coding sequence is TGTGCCAGCAGTTACTCCCGGGTCGGGAACACTGAAGCTTTCTTT. V gene TRBV6-5 combines with J gene TRBJ1-1, with no clear D. Germline V CDR1 and CDR2: MNHEY, SVGAGI. V lost 0 bases to trimming and J lost 1 base, with 9 bases between them. The CDR3 length is 15 residues.

The sample holds one count of this clone. CDR3 sequence (DNA): TGTGCCAGCAGCTCTAACGACAGGGCCGCCAACTATGGCTACACCTTC. This gives the protein CASSSNDRAANYGYTF. The rearrangement links TRBV7-9 to TRBJ1-2, with 7 bases matching TRBD1. V shed 4 bases and J 2 bases; nucleotides not matched to a gene: 10. CDR1 and CDR2 from the germline V gene are SEHNR and FQNEAQ (reference sequence). The CDR3 is 16 residues long. Filled out from reference TRBV7-9 and TRBJ1-2, the complete variable domain reads DTGVSQNPRHKITKRGQNVTFRCDPISEHNRLYWYRQTLGQGPEFLTYFQNEAQLEKSRLLSDRFSAERPKGSFSTLEIQRTEQGDSAMYLCASSSNDRAANYGYTFGSGTRLTVV.

V is TRBV7-9 and J is TRBJ1-5, with a possible D match to TRBD1 (6 bases). Germline assignment: CDR1 SEHNR and CDR2 FQNEAQ (reference sequence). Deletions cut 5 bases from V and 10 bases from J, with 12 bases between. CDR3 size: 12 residues. CDR3 nucleotides: TGTGCCAGCAGCGGTCAGGGGACCCCCCAGCATTTT. This sequence encodes CASSGQGTPQHF.

The rearrangement uses TRBV2 and TRBJ2-2; 12 bases are a match to TRBD2. The CDR3 is made up of 17 amino acids. Trimming at V came to 8 bases and at J to 5 bases, leaving 12 bases not matched to a gene. Germline lookup yields CDR1 SNHLY and CDR2 FYNNEI. CDR3 in DNA: TGTGCCAGCTTCTCTAGCGGGGGGGCACGTTATACCGGGGAGCTGTTTTTT. Translating gives CASFSSGGARYTGELFF.

The gene calls are TRBV6-1 and TRBJ2-7; D may be TRBD1 or TRBD2 (5 bases each). From germline, CDR1 is MNHNS and CDR2 SASEGT. V was clipped by 1 base and J by 2 bases, with 15 bases between them. The CDR3 sequence is 16 residues long. The CDR3: CASSEESGPAAYEQYF. CDR3 in DNA: TGTGCCAGCAGTGAAGAGTCGGGACCTGCTGCCTACGAGCAGTACTTC.

The chain carries TRBV11-2 and TRBJ2-7; the D gene is possibly TRBD2 (5 bases). Germline CDR1 reads SGHAT; CDR2 reads FQNNGV. The CDR3 runs to 14 residues. V lost 5 bases, J lost 5 bases, and 16 bases lay in between. CDR3: CASSPVWARDEQYF. The CDR3 DNA follows: TGTGCCAGCAGCCCAGTGTGGGCGCGGGACGAGCAGTACTTC.

The chain uses TRBV6-1 and TRBJ1-5; D not certain. CDR1 is MNHNS and CDR2 is SASEGT in the germline V gene. CDR3 size: 14 residues. The V end was cut by 2 bases, the J end by 1 base, with 6 bases between. CDR3: CASSERGSNQPQHF. For the CDR3, the DNA is TGTGCCAGCAGTGAAAGAGGGAGCAATCAGCCCCAGCATTTT.

This clone has only one observation. V and J are TRBV7-3 and TRBJ2-2, with 12 bases fitting TRBD1. Losses at the gene ends were 0 bases for V and 7 bases for J; bases not matched to a gene: 6. CDR1 is SGHTA, CDR2 FQGTGA, per germline. The CDR3 totals 17 residues. The CDR3 is CASSLTPGQGAGGELFF. CDR3 nucleotide sequence: TGTGCCAGCAGCTTAACTCCGGGACAGGGGGCTGGCGGGGAGCTGTTTTTT. The entire variable domain, with the rest obtained from reference TRBV7-3 and TRBJ2-2, is as follows: GAGVSQTPSNKVTEKGKYVELRCDPISGHTALYWYRQSLGQGPEFLIYFQGTGAADDSGLPNDRFFAVRPEGSVSTLKIQRTERGDSAVYLCASSLTPGQGAGGELFFGEGSRLTVL.

This clone was detected only once. The chain has TRBV2 and TRBJ1-5; D is unclear. The V and J ends lost 6 bases and 3 bases respectively, with 9 bases between them. The CDR3 spans 13 residues. CDR1 is SNHLY, CDR2 FYNNEI, per germline. The CDR3 region has the DNA TGTGCCAGCAGCCCACAATTCAATCAGCCCCAGCATTTT. It specifies CASSPQFNQPQHF.

The chain recombines TRBV2 with TRBJ2-7; D might be TRBD1 (6 bases). The germline CDR1 and CDR2 sequences are SNHLY and FYNNEI. The V and J ends lost 0 bases and 0 bases respectively, with 12 bases between them. The CDR3 spans 16 residues. CDR3 amino acids: CASSEAAWGPSYEQYF. For the CDR3, the DNA is TGTGCCAGCAGTGAAGCAGCCTGGGGGCCCTCCTACGAGCAGTACTTC.

This chain joins TRBV28 and TRBJ2-7; D possibly corresponds to TRBD1 (6 bases). This CDR3 has 14 residues. Germline-derived CDR1 and CDR2 are MDHEN and SYDVKM. With 3 bases removed from V and 1 base from J, the gap between germline ends came to 10 bases. The CDR3 region is CASSLNRVSYEQYF. The CDR3 nucleotides are TGTGCCAGCAGTTTGAACAGGGTATCCTACGAGCAGTACTTC.

The chain links TRBV9 to TRBJ1-3, with D possibly being TRBD1 (6 bases). V lost 4 bases and J lost 2, with 16 bases in between. In germline, CDR1 is SGDLS, CDR2 YYNGEE. This CDR3 is built from 16 residues. The chain's CDR3 is CASSIIGTSAGNTIYF. DNA of the CDR3: TGTGCCAGCAGCATAATCGGGACAAGCGCTGGAAACACCATATATTTT.

This rearrangement joins TRBV7-6 to TRBJ2-1; possible D gene TRBD1, 5 bases. Trimming cost V 1 base and J 1 base, with 23 bases left between them. Germline V gene lookup returns CDR1 SGHVS and CDR2 FNYEAQ. The CDR3 spans 20 residues. The CDR3, as DNA: TGTGCCAGCAGCTTAGATGGAGCTTCAGGGCTCAGAGTTTCCTACAATGAGCAGTTCTTC. It encodes CASSLDGASGLRVSYNEQFF.

The chain combines TRBV30 with TRBJ1-5, with D unresolved. CDR3 size: 13 residues. With 2 bases removed from V and 1 base from J, the gap between germline ends came to 6 bases. Germline CDR1 and CDR2: GTSNPN and SVGIG (reference sequence). In DNA form, the CDR3 reads TGTGCCTGGAGTCAAGAGAGCAATCAGCCCCAGCATTTT. It specifies CAWSQESNQPQHF.

This clone appeared a single time. V gene TRBV28 combines with J gene TRBJ1-3; 7 bases line up with TRBD1. The CDR3 contains 13 residues. Germline lookup yields CDR1 MDHEN and CDR2 SYDVKM. The ends lost 6 bases at V and 7 bases at J; junction bases unmatched: 6. In DNA, the CDR3 is TGTGCCAGCAGCACACAGGGGCGGAACACCATATATTTT. Its protein is CASSTQGRNTIYF.

The V gene is TRBV6-1, the J gene TRBJ2-5; no firm D call. This CDR3 contains 16 residues. CDR1 and CDR2 from the germline V gene are MNHNS and SASEGT. V was shortened by 3 bases and J by 1 base, with 15 bases between the two germline ends. In nucleotides, the CDR3 is TGTGCCAGCAGTGAGGTCCCTTGGAAAGGCCAAGAGACCCAGTACTTC. Amino acid sequence: CASSEVPWKGQETQYF.

This sequence joins TRBV10-3 and TRBJ1-1; no firm D call. Per germline, CDR1 ENHRY and CDR2 SYGVKD. V lost 6 bases and J 1 base, leaving 6 bases between the germline ends. CDR3 length equals 12 residues. This CDR3 reads CAISRGNTEAFF. In nucleotides, the CDR3 is TGTGCCATCAGCCGGGGGAACACTGAAGCTTTCTTT.

The chain employs TRBV5-1 and TRBJ2-1; tentative D call: TRBD1 (5 bases). The CDR3 extends over 14 amino acids. CDR1 and CDR2 (germline): SGHRS, YFSETQ. Trimming shortened V by 4 bases and J by 4 bases, and 12 bases separated the two germline ends. CDR3 nucleotides: TGCGCCAGCAGCAAGGCCAGGGAATACAATGAGCAGTTCTTC. It yields the protein CASSKAREYNEQFF.

The chain carries TRBV28 and TRBJ2-1; D unresolved. Trimming removed 6 bases from V and 5 bases from J, with 17 bases in between. Germline lookup yields CDR1 MDHEN and CDR2 SYDVKM. The CDR3 totals 15 residues. CDR3 in amino acids: CASSPLFAEDNEQFF. DNA for the CDR3: TGTGCCAGCAGCCCACTCTTCGCAGAAGACAATGAGCAGTTCTTC.

The chain employs TRBV7-3 and TRBJ2-1; D uncertain. Germline CDR1 is SGHTA and CDR2 is FQGTGA. This CDR3 contains 14 residues. The V and J ends lost 3 bases and 5 bases respectively, with 11 bases between them. CDR3: CASSFGTLDNEQFF. DNA of the CDR3: TGTGCCAGCAGCTTTGGTACCCTGGACAATGAGCAGTTCTTC.

The gene calls are TRBV7-8 and TRBJ2-5, with 7 bases lining up with TRBD2. Germline V gene data show CDR1 as SGHVS and CDR2 as FQNEAQ. The CDR3 has 14 amino acids. The V and J ends lost 5 bases and 4 bases, in that order; junction bases with no gene match: 7. CDR3 loop: CASSPRTSRETQYF. CDR3 coding DNA: TGTGCCAGCAGCCCCCGGACTAGTAGAGAGACCCAGTACTTC.

The chain recombines TRBV6-4 with TRBJ2-3, with 8 bases lining up with TRBD1. V lost 5 bases, J lost 2 bases, and 3 bases stayed unmatched. The CDR3 has 14 residues. CDR1 and CDR2 from the germline V gene are MRHNA and SNTAGT. DNA for the CDR3: TGTGCCAGCAGTCCGGGACAGGTCACAGATACGCAGTATTTT. As protein: CASSPGQVTDTQYF.

This clone was picked up one time. The chain combines TRBV18 with TRBJ2-2, with a tentative D call TRBD2 (6 bases). The germline V and J ends were trimmed by 0 bases and 6 bases, with 11 bases remaining between them. The CDR3 consists of 15 residues. Germline lookup yields CDR1 KGHSH and CDR2 LQKENI. The CDR3 region is CASSPPEGMAGELFF. In DNA form, the CDR3 reads TGTGCCAGCTCACCACCGGAGGGAATGGCCGGGGAGCTGTTTTTT.

The genes are TRBV7-9 and TRBJ2-3, with D maybe TRBD2 (5 bases). Germline values: CDR1 SEHNR, CDR2 FQNEAQ (reference sequence). The V gene lost 1 base and the J gene lost 5 bases, with 13 bases spanning the gap. The CDR3 extends over 15 amino acids. The CDR3 DNA sequence: TGTGCCAGCAGCTTAGGAGGGCCAAACCGAGATACGCAGTATTTT. Protein: CASSLGGPNRDTQYF. Full variable domain (outside the CDR3, taken from reference TRBV7-9 and TRBJ2-3): DTGVSQNPRHKITKRGQNVTFRCDPISEHNRLYWYRQTLGQGPEFLTYFQNEAQLEKSRLLSDRFSAERPKGSFSTLEIQRTEQGDSAMYLCASSLGGPNRDTQYFGPGTRLTVL.

The chain links TRBV7-2 to TRBJ2-5; maybe TRBD1 (5 bases). The V gene lost 1 base and the J gene lost 7 bases, with 10 bases spanning the gap. Germline V lookup: CDR1 SGHTA, CDR2 FQGNSA. This CDR3 region has 13 residues. The CDR3 DNA sequence: TGTGCCAGCAGCTTAGGCAGGGTCCCGACCCAGTACTTC. Translating it yields CASSLGRVPTQYF.

As DNA, the CDR3 is TGTGCCAGTTCGTACCTCACAGGGGCCTACGAGCAGTACTTC. Translated: CASSYLTGAYEQYF. The chain combines TRBV27 with TRBJ2-7, with 7 positions matching TRBD1. The germline V gene has CDR1 MNHEY and CDR2 SMNVEV (reference sequence). This CDR3 region has 14 residues. J lost 2 bases, V lost 9 bases, and 10 bases had no gene match.

This clone was observed a few times. The sample carries other DNA sequences with the same CDR3. This chain uses TRBV28 with TRBJ1-2; D is undetermined. The V gene's germline CDR1 is MDHEN and CDR2 SYDVKM. Trimming pared 4 bases from V and 2 bases from J, leaving 11 bases between. This CDR3 is built from 14 residues. The CDR3 sequence is CASSSPSGNYGYTF. CDR3 nucleotides: TGTGCCAGCAGTTCCCCCAGCGGCAACTATGGCTACACCTTC.